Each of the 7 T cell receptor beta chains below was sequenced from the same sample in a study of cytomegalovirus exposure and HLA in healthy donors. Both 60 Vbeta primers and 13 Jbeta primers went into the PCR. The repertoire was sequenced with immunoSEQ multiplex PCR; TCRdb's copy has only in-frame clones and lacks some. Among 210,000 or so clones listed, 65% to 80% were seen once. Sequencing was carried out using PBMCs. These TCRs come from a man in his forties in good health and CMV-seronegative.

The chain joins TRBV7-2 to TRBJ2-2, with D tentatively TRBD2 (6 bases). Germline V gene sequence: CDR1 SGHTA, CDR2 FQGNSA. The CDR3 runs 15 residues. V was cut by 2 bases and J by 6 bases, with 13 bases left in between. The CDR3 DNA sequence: TGTGCCAGCAGCTTATTAGGGCTAGCGTCCGGGGAGCTGTTTTTT. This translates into CASSLLGLASGELFF.

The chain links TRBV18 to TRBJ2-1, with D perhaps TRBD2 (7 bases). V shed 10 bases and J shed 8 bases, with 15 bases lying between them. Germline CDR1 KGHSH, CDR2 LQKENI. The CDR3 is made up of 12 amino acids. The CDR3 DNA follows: TGTGCCACCGCGGGGGCGGCCGATGAGCAGTTCTTC. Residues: CATAGAADEQFF.

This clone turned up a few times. The CDR3 region is CASSLNRDTEAFF. In DNA form, the CDR3 reads TGTGCCAGCAGTCTGAACAGAGACACTGAAGCTTTCTTT. The rearrangement links TRBV6-1 to TRBJ1-1; no clear D. Trimming cost V 5 bases and J 3 bases, with 10 bases left between them. Germline lookup yields CDR1 MNHNS and CDR2 SASEGT. This CDR3 has 13 residues.

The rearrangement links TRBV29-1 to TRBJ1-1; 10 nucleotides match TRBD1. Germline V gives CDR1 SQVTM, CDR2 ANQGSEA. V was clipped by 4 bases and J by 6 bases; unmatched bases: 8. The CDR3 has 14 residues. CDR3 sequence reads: CSVGRQGAGAEAFF. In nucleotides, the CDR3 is TGCAGCGTTGGGCGACAGGGGGCTGGGGCTGAAGCTTTCTTT.

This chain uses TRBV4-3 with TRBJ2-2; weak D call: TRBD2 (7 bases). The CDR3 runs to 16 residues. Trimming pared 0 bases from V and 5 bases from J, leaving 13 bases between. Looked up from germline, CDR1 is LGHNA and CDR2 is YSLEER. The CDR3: CASSQDFRGGTGELFF. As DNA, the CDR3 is TGCGCCAGCAGCCAAGATTTCAGGGGAGGGACCGGGGAGCTGTTTTTT.

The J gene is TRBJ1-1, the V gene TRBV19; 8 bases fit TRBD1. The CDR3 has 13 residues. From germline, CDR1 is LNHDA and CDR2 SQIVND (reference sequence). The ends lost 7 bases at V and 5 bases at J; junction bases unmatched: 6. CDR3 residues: CASTRTGWTEAFF. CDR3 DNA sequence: TGTGCCAGTACCAGGACAGGGTGGACTGAAGCTTTCTTT.

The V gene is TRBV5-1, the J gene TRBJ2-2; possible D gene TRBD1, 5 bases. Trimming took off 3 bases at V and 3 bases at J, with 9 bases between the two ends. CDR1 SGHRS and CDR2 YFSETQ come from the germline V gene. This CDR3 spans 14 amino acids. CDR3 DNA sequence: TGCGCCAGCAGCTCAGACAGCTACACCGGGGAGCTGTTTTTT. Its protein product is CASSSDSYTGELFF.